This section outlines one T cell receptor beta chain sequence together with its context. Its antigen is unknown. This related bone marrow graft donor gave peripheral blood on the day of marrow donation. The naive gate required viable CD3+CD4+ or CD3+CD8+ cells with CCR7+CD45RA+CD45RO-CD95-CD27+CD28+ phenotype. Repertoires were generated with immunoSEQ multiplex PCR, while TCRdb's copy carries only in-frame clones and drops some. The repertoire consists of some 3,000 clones, with about 95% occurring once and the leading ten covering roughly 1%. This CDR3 contains 15 residues. The J segment lost 5 bases and the V segment lost 3 bases, leaving 4 bases of the junction unmatched. Germline V gene sequence: CDR1 SGHAT, CDR2 FQNNGV. This sample stems from a study of T cells after posttransplantation cyclophosphamide. Regarding the study as a whole: Recipient CMV seropositivity and CMV reactivation strongly tracked TRB clonality.

The sample comprised naive CD8+ T cells sorted from PBMCs. This TCR was recovered from a woman between 50 and 59 years old in good health and a related stem cell transplant donor. The chain recombines TRBV11-2 with TRBJ2-5; the match to TRBD2 covers 12 bases. The DNA for the CDR3 is TGTGCCAGCAGCTTGACTAGCGGGAGCCTCGAGACCCAGTACTTC. This encodes CASSLTSGSLETQYF.